In its sample, the clone carrying this T cell receptor (beta chain) was seen many times. Its antigen is not identified. Researchers made TCR beta libraries by using iRepertoire HTBI primers and running Arm-PCR on CDR3 regions. TCRdb ran MiXCR on the multiplex PCR reads and lists one entry per CDR3 protein. The sample records 400,000 to 550,000 distinct CDR3 sequences, over 15% being singletons. Time point specified: newly diagnosed GD, antithyroid drugs for less than 3 months. Isolated PBMC RNA provided the starting material for the TCR library. The sample comes from a study of regulatory T cells in long-lasting Graves disease. Study-level results: Patients with persistent Graves' had lower TCR diversity than newly diagnosed patients.

The V and J ends lost 5 bases and 1 base respectively, with 13 bases between them. There are 14 residues in the CDR3. Germline CDR1 DFQATT, CDR2 SNEGSKA (reference sequence). Another study also made use of these data, one on T cells in Graves' hyperthyroidism and ophthalmopathy. From that paper: First-round RT-PCR of the TCR CDR3 relied on the HTBI primer set.

The receptor's source is a woman between 18 and 29 years old with Graves disease. This rearrangement joins TRBV20-1 to TRBJ2-3, with no clear D. The sequenced sample was peripheral blood mononuclear cells (PBMCs), obtained at new diagnosis, from a patient treated with antithyroid drugs. In DNA form, the CDR3 reads TGCAGTGCTCCCACCAGATACCGCACAGATACGCAGTATTTT. Its translation is CSAPTRYRTDTQYF.